Listed here are 20 T cell receptor beta chains from one sample, sequenced in a study of shared clonotypes between healthy human individuals. The protocol was immunoSEQ multiplex PCR, while the TCRdb copy is restricted to in-frame clones and leaves out a portion. The sample lists some 2.4 million clones, 93% seen once, with about 0.39% in the top ten. Sequencing input: naive CD4+ T cells from PBMCs. Subset denoted: CD45RA+ positively selected. Receptor source: a man aged 18 to 29 in good health. Some clones in this sample may be carry-over from other donors' samples.

This chain uses TRBV4-2 with TRBJ1-4; 7 bases fit TRBD1. The CDR3 sequence is 16 residues long. V was pared by 6 bases and J by 4 bases, with 11 bases of the junction left unmatched. CDR1 is LGHNA and CDR2 is YNFKEQ in the germline V gene. For the CDR3, the DNA is TGTGCCAGCAGGGGGAACAGGGGAAATATTAATGAAAAACTGTTTTTT. Its protein is CASRGNRGNINEKLFF.

J is TRBJ2-6 and V is TRBV5-1; no firm D call. V gave up 0 bases and J gave up 0 bases, with 7 bases separating them. The CDR3 sequence is 16 residues long. Germline assignment: CDR1 SGHRS and CDR2 YFSETQ. The CDR3 nucleotides are TGCGCCAGCAGCTTGGCCGCCCTCTCTGGGGCCAACGTCCTGACTTTC. Its protein is CASSLAALSGANVLTF. Based on the CDR3 plus reference TRBV5-1 and TRBJ2-6, the full variable domain is KAGVTQTPRYLIKTRGQQVTLSCSPISGHRSVSWYQQTPGQGLQFLFEYFSETQRNKGNFPGRFSGRQFSNSRSEMNVSTLELGDSALYLCASSLAALSGANVLTFGAGSRLTVL.

This chain joins TRBV11-1 and TRBJ2-3; tentatively, D is TRBD2 (5 bases). Germline V gene lookup returns CDR1 SGHAT and CDR2 FQDESV (reference sequence). The CDR3 consists of 13 residues. V dropped 5 bases and J dropped 5 bases, with 11 bases sitting between them. CDR3 amino acids: CASSLLGGDTQYF. CDR3 coding DNA: TGTGCCAGCAGCCTGCTAGGAGGAGATACGCAGTATTTT.

The gene calls are TRBV19 and TRBJ1-4, with TRBD1 matching over 9 bases. The germline CDR1 and CDR2 sequences are LNHDA and SQIVND (reference sequence). The CDR3 runs to 15 residues. V shed 4 bases, J shed 5 bases, and the junction held 5 bases outside the gene matches. The CDR3 DNA reads as TGTGCCAGTAGTACCCGGGACAGGGAGAATGAAAAACTGTTTTTT. It yields the protein CASSTRDRENEKLFF.

This clone has only a few counts. J is TRBJ2-3 and V is TRBV18; D is unresolved. This CDR3 is built from 14 residues. Germline assignment: CDR1 KGHSH and CDR2 LQKENI. Between the trimmed V and J ends, which lost 3 bases and 0 bases, there was a span of 7 bases. The CDR3 is CASSPVTSTDTQYF. The CDR3 nucleotides read TGTGCCAGCTCACCCGTCACTAGCACAGATACGCAGTATTTT.

The chain couples TRBV9 to TRBJ2-3; 10 positions agree with TRBD2. The germline V gene has CDR1 SGDLS and CDR2 YYNGEE. V lost 0 bases, J lost 2 bases, and 6 bases stayed unmatched. The CDR3 loop spans 17 amino acids. The CDR3 sequence is CASSVESSGRNTDTQYF. In nucleotides, the CDR3 is TGTGCCAGCAGCGTAGAGAGTAGCGGGAGGAACACAGATACGCAGTATTTT.

The rearrangement links TRBV6-6 to TRBJ2-5, with D possibly matching TRBD1 (5 bases). CDR1 is MNHNY, CDR2 SVGAGI, per germline (reference sequence). The CDR3 has 13 residues. V was cut by 6 bases and J by 2 bases, with 10 bases left in between. For the CDR3, the DNA is TGTGCCAGCAGGGGGCATACTCAAGAGACCCAGTACTTC. Encoded protein: CASRGHTQETQYF.

This rearrangement joins TRBV28 to TRBJ2-6; D not resolved. Germline V gene lookup returns CDR1 MDHEN and CDR2 SYDVKM. Trimming stripped 4 bases from V and 0 bases from J, with 7 bases between. The CDR3 totals 15 residues. CDR3 coding DNA: TGTGCCAGCAGTTCGCAGAGCTCTGGGGCCAACGTCCTGACTTTC. It codes for CASSSQSSGANVLTF. The full variable domain, completed using reference TRBV28 and TRBJ2-6, is DVKVTQSSRYLVKRTGEKVFLECVQDMDHENMFWYRQDPGLGLRLIYFSYDVKMKEKGDIPEGYSVSREKKERFSLILESASTNQTSMYLCASSSQSSGANVLTFGAGSRLTVL.

This clone was counted between two and nine times. The chain carries TRBV2 and TRBJ1-1; D is undetermined. CDR1 and CDR2 (germline): SNHLY, FYNNEI. Trimming shortened V by 7 bases and J by 4 bases, and 13 bases separated the two germline ends. This CDR3 is 13 amino acids long. This chain's CDR3 is CASKSSPSTEAFF. CDR3 in DNA: TGTGCCAGCAAGAGCAGTCCCTCCACTGAAGCTTTCTTT.

V gene TRBV7-2 combines with J gene TRBJ2-3; D possibly corresponds to TRBD2 (5 bases). CDR3 size: 13 residues. The V gene's germline CDR1 is SGHTA and CDR2 FQGNSA. V lost 8 bases, J lost 4 bases, and 13 bases lay in between. This chain's CDR3 is CASRQEAPDTQYF. CDR3 DNA sequence: TGTGCCAGCCGGCAGGAGGCCCCAGATACGCAGTATTTT.

The chain has TRBV18 and TRBJ2-1, with a tentative D call TRBD2 (6 bases). Trimming took 5 bases from V and 0 from J, leaving 14 bases between them. This CDR3 comprises 16 residues. Germline V gene lookup returns CDR1 KGHSH and CDR2 LQKENI. DNA of the CDR3: TGTGCCAGCTCAACTAGCTCCGGGGACTCCTACAATGAGCAGTTCTTC. Translation: CASSTSSGDSYNEQFF.

The rearrangement links TRBV19 to TRBJ2-7; D unclear. From germline, CDR1 is LNHDA and CDR2 SQIVND (reference sequence). V shed 1 base and J shed 5 bases, with 9 bases lying between them. The CDR3 sequence is 13 residues long. The CDR3, as DNA: TGTGCCAGTAGTATAGGCTTGCTCGACGAGCAGTACTTC. Translation: CASSIGLLDEQYF.

This clone was counted a single time. The chain recombines TRBV4-3 with TRBJ1-3; the D is unclear. Trimming took off 2 bases at V and 2 bases at J, with 10 bases between the two ends. This CDR3 region has 15 residues. The germline V gene encodes CDR1 LGHNA and CDR2 YSLEER. Written as DNA, the CDR3 is TGCGCCAGCAGCCAAATCCCGGGTCCTGGAAACACCATATATTTT. Amino acids: CASSQIPGPGNTIYF.

The V call is TRBV6-1, the J call TRBJ1-1; D perhaps matches TRBD1 (6 bases). Germline V CDR1 and CDR2: MNHNS, SASEGT. The CDR3 contains 15 residues. The V gene lost 8 bases and the J gene lost 4 bases, with 20 bases spanning the gap. CDR3 nucleotide sequence: TGTGCCAGCCGAAGGTTTGTGGGAGGGGGCACTGAAGCTTTCTTT. Translating gives CASRRFVGGGTEAFF.

This clone was recorded once. V usage is TRBV7-9 and J usage is TRBJ2-3; TRBD2 matches 14 bases. This CDR3 comprises 15 residues. CDR1 and CDR2 from the germline V gene are SEHNR and FQNEAQ (reference sequence). Unmatched junction bases numbered 0, after V lost 1 base and J lost 6 bases. CDR3 residues: CASSLGLAGGDTQYF. CDR3 DNA: TGTGCCAGCAGCTTAGGACTAGCGGGAGGGGATACGCAGTATTTT.

The chain uses TRBV5-1 and TRBJ2-4; D ambiguous. Germline V gene lookup returns CDR1 SGHRS and CDR2 YFSETQ. The ends were cut back, 2 bases at V and 6 bases at J, with 12 bases in the middle. The CDR3 is made up of 14 amino acids. The CDR3 coding sequence is TGCGCCAGCAGCTTCAACCCAGGAGCAAACATTCAGTACTTC. It specifies CASSFNPGANIQYF.

This chain links TRBV7-8 with TRBJ2-2; D is possibly TRBD2 (6 bases). The CDR3 contains 15 residues. With 3 bases removed from V and 1 base from J, the gap between germline ends came to 9 bases. Germline-derived CDR1 and CDR2 are SGHVS and FQNEAQ. CDR3 protein: CASSLRRENTGELFF. The CDR3 coding sequence is TGTGCCAGCAGCTTGAGGCGGGAGAACACCGGGGAGCTGTTTTTT.

V and J are TRBV6-1 and TRBJ2-1; D unclear. Germline values: CDR1 MNHNS, CDR2 SASEGT. Trimming stripped 3 bases from V and 4 bases from J, with 4 bases between. The CDR3 is 12 amino acids. The CDR3 coding sequence is TGTGCCAGCAGTGATAATTACAATGAGCAGTTCTTC. It specifies CASSDNYNEQFF.

The chain combines TRBV27 with TRBJ1-1; a possible D gene is TRBD1 (6 bases). Germline CDR1 is MNHEY and CDR2 is SMNVEV (reference sequence). The CDR3 has 13 residues. Trimming removed 3 bases from V and 5 bases from J, with 10 bases in between. The CDR3 region is CASSFQGRTEAFF. The CDR3 coding sequence is TGTGCCAGCAGTTTCCAGGGGAGAACTGAAGCTTTCTTT.

The V and J genes are TRBV6-5 and TRBJ2-3, with D tentatively TRBD1 or TRBD2 (5 bases each). The CDR3 runs 15 residues. Trimming removed 4 bases from V and 0 bases from J, with 11 bases in between. Germline CDR1 MNHEY, CDR2 SVGAGI. The CDR3 loop is CASSSTWGSTDTQYF. The CDR3 DNA is TGTGCCAGCAGTTCCACCTGGGGGAGCACAGATACGCAGTATTTT.